Sequencing of this T cell receptor (beta chain) was carried out in a study of regulatory T cells in long-lasting Graves disease. This clonotype was seen repeatedly, ten times or more. Time point: newly diagnosed GD, antithyroid drugs for less than 3 months. Generation of the TCR library employed RNA extracted from PBMCs. V was shortened by 1 base and J by 4 bases, with 11 bases between the two germline ends. This CDR3 is built from 15 residues. Germline V gives CDR1 SGHAT, CDR2 FQNNGV. Arm-PCR of CDR3 regions and iRepertoire HTBI primers were the basis on which TCR beta libraries were built. MiXCR, run by TCRdb on the multiplex PCR reads, gives a single entry per CDR3 protein. The sample shows about 350,000 distinct CDR3 sequences, approximately 15% of them seen only once. The data were also submitted as part of a second study, on T cells in Graves' hyperthyroidism and ophthalmopathy.

This material consisted of peripheral blood mononuclear cells (PBMCs), taken at new diagnosis, from a patient treated with antithyroid drugs. The genes are TRBV11-2 and TRBJ2-1; TRBD1 might be the D (6 bases). The source of this sequence is a man in his forties or fifties with Graves disease. CDR3 DNA: TGTGCCAGCAGCTTAGGAGACAGGCAATACAATGAGCAGTTCTTC. This translates into CASSLGDRQYNEQFF.